A single sample gave rise to the 23 T cell receptor beta chains below, sequenced in a study of beta chain features in type 1 diabetes. Expressed TCRB transcripts were sequenced because the entire RNA isolate underwent reverse transcription. This table comes from immunoSEQ multiplex PCR, and its TCRdb copy is limited to in-frame clones, with some not included. The sample holds roughly 370,000 clones; around 14% are singletons and the top ten take around 0.039%. Source material: naive CD4+ T cells from blood. These receptors originate from a man aged 25-45 years in good health.

This clone was picked up a small number of times. This chain joins TRBV29-1 and TRBJ1-1; 7 bases align to TRBD1. The germline V gene encodes CDR1 SQVTM and CDR2 ANQGSEA. V shed 7 bases, J shed 2 bases, and the junction held 10 bases outside the gene matches. This CDR3 has 14 residues. The CDR3 sequence: CSGASGTDNTEAFF. As DNA, the CDR3 is TGCAGCGGGGCCTCCGGGACAGACAACACTGAAGCTTTCTTT.

The V and J genes are TRBV2 and TRBJ2-7; D perhaps matches TRBD2 (6 bases). Germline CDR1 SNHLY, CDR2 FYNNEI. The V and J ends lost 5 bases and 0 bases respectively, with 14 bases between them. CDR3 length: 15 amino acids. The DNA for the CDR3 is TGTGCCAGCAGTCGCGGGGACCGTAACTCCTACGAGCAGTACTTC. Protein product: CASSRGDRNSYEQYF. Supplemented by reference TRBV2 and TRBJ2-7, the full variable domain reads EPEVTQTPSHQVTQMGQEVILRCVPISNHLYFYWYRQILGQKVEFLVSFYNNEISEKSEIFDDQFSVERPDGSNFTLKIRSTKLEDSAMYFCASSRGDRNSYEQYFGPGTRLTVT.

The sample holds a few counts of this clone. This chain connects TRBV10-3 to TRBJ2-7; D might be TRBD2 (5 bases). Germline V gene data show CDR1 as ENHRY and CDR2 as SYGVKD. The CDR3 spans 14 residues. Trimming took off 6 bases at V and 7 bases at J, with 19 bases between the two ends. CDR3 sequence reads: CAISKAEPVREQYF. The CDR3 coding sequence is TGTGCCATCAGCAAAGCGGAGCCAGTGCGGGAGCAGTACTTC.

The CDR3 region is CASSMEGRTDTQYF. DNA of the CDR3: TGCGCCAGCAGCATGGAGGGCCGAACAGATACGCAGTATTTT. This chain uses TRBV5-1 with TRBJ2-3, with D possibly being TRBD2 (6 bases). Trimming took off 4 bases at V and 3 bases at J, with 12 bases between the two ends. This CDR3 spans 14 amino acids. The V gene's germline CDR1 is SGHRS and CDR2 YFSETQ.

This clone was seen a handful of times. The chain recombines TRBV6-5 with TRBJ2-1, with 7 positions matching TRBD2. The V gene end was trimmed by 2 bases and the J gene end by 7 bases; junction bases not matched to a gene: 8. This CDR3 spans 15 amino acids. Germline values: CDR1 MNHEY, CDR2 SVGAGI. The CDR3 loop reads CASSYTGTGRNEQFF. The DNA of the CDR3 is TGTGCCAGCAGTTACACCGGGACCGGGAGGAATGAGCAGTTCTTC.

In this sample, this clone turned up a few times. This rearrangement joins TRBV9 to TRBJ2-3; D gene uncertain. The CDR3 totals 13 residues. From germline, CDR1 is SGDLS and CDR2 YYNGEE. Trimming cost V 4 bases and J 4 bases, with 10 bases left between them. The CDR3 coding sequence is TGTGCCAGCAGCTCGTGGTTTCCAGATACGCAGTATTTT. Residues: CASSSWFPDTQYF.

This chain uses TRBV18 with TRBJ2-1; TRBD2 aligns across 14 bases. Germline CDR1 and CDR2: KGHSH and LQKENI. V lost 3 bases and J lost 8; bases outside the gene matches: 9. The length of the CDR3 is 17 residues. The CDR3 DNA reads as TGTGCCAGCTCACCCCCGACTAGCGGGAGGGCCTGGCATGAGCAGTTCTTC. Protein product: CASSPPTSGRAWHEQFF.

The table lists this clone with a few counts. The gene calls are TRBV11-2 and TRBJ1-4, with a possible D match to TRBD1 (5 bases). V lost 2 bases and J 7 bases, leaving 5 bases between the germline ends. CDR3 size: 12 residues. The germline V gene has CDR1 SGHAT and CDR2 FQNNGV. CDR3 sequence: CASSLQGEKLFF. CDR3 nucleotides: TGTGCCAGCAGCTTACAGGGTGAAAAACTGTTTTTT.

In this sample, this clone turned up a few times. V is TRBV6-5 and J is TRBJ1-2; TRBD1 agrees at 7 bases. The junction had 7 bases not matched to a gene; V was cut back by 5 bases and J by 7 bases. There are 13 residues in the CDR3. Per germline, CDR1 MNHEY and CDR2 SVGAGI. This CDR3 is CASSIRYRGGYTF. CDR3 DNA: TGTGCCAGCAGTATACGGTACAGGGGTGGCTACACCTTC.

J is TRBJ2-5 and V is TRBV5-6, with 14 bases identical to TRBD2. Germline CDR1 and CDR2: SGHDT and YYEEEE. This CDR3 is 16 amino acids long. V shed 1 base and J 5 bases; nucleotides not matched to a gene: 4. CDR3: CASSLTTSGRGETQYF. The CDR3 nucleotides are TGTGCCAGCAGCTTGACGACTAGCGGGAGGGGTGAGACCCAGTACTTC.

This clone appeared a few times. Other DNA sequences in the same sample also yield this CDR3. This chain links TRBV5-1 with TRBJ2-3; possible D gene TRBD2, 6 bases. CDR1 SGHRS and CDR2 YFSETQ come from the germline V gene. There are 13 residues in the CDR3. The V gene lost 2 bases and the J gene lost 4 bases, with 8 bases spanning the gap. DNA of the CDR3: TGCGCCAGCAGCTTAGAGCGGGCAGATACGCAGTATTTT. It codes for CASSLERADTQYF.

The V call is TRBV5-1, the J call TRBJ2-3; no clear D gene. Per the germline V gene, CDR1 is SGHRS and CDR2 is YFSETQ. With 0 bases removed from V and 2 bases from J, the gap between germline ends came to 10 bases. CDR3 length: 15 amino acids. CDR3 coding DNA: TGCGCCAGCAGCTTGGAACAGAGATTCACAGATACGCAGTATTTT. It specifies CASSLEQRFTDTQYF.

The rearrangement links TRBV19 to TRBJ2-4, with unresolved D. Between the trimmed V and J ends, which lost 7 bases and 5 bases, there was a span of 12 bases. The germline CDR1 and CDR2 sequences are LNHDA and SQIVND (reference sequence). CDR3 length equals 13 residues. Here the CDR3 reads CASTPSGENIQYF. The CDR3 bases are TGTGCCAGTACCCCCTCAGGAGAAAACATTCAGTACTTC.

This clone has a handful of counts. V usage is TRBV7-9 and J usage is TRBJ2-2; D gene unclear. Germline CDR1 SEHNR, CDR2 FQNEAQ (reference sequence). V was pared by 7 bases and J by 7 bases, with 10 bases between. CDR3 size: 12 residues. DNA for the CDR3: TGTGCCAGCACCGAGACGGACGGGGAGCTGTTTTTT. The encoded protein is CASTETDGELFF.

This clone was found once. The chain carries TRBV30 and TRBJ1-1; possibly TRBD1 for D (5 bases). There are 15 residues in the CDR3. Trimming cost V 2 bases and J 6 bases, with 19 bases left between them. CDR1 and CDR2 from the germline V gene are GTSNPN and SVGIG (reference sequence). In DNA form, the CDR3 reads TGTGCCTGGAGTTATCACGGGACCCGGGGCGCTGAAGCTTTCTTT. Its protein is CAWSYHGTRGAEAFF.

This chain connects TRBV23-1 to TRBJ2-4; TRBD1 aligns across 8 bases. TRBV23-1 is recorded as an ORF, its role being uncertain. There are 16 residues in the CDR3. V gave up 6 bases and J gave up 0 bases; unmatched junction bases: 7. The chain's CDR3 is CASSRIQGEAKNIQYF. Written as DNA, the CDR3 is TGCGCCAGCAGCCGGATACAGGGGGAAGCCAAAAACATTCAGTACTTC.

This clone was observed a handful of times. This chain uses TRBV9 with TRBJ2-3, with 10 bases that match TRBD2. Unmatched junction bases numbered 16, after V lost 3 bases and J lost 3 bases. Germline V gene sequence: CDR1 SGDLS, CDR2 YYNGEE. There are 19 residues in the CDR3. CDR3 protein: CASSASRILLAGSTDTQYF. The CDR3 DNA reads as TGTGCCAGCAGCGCATCCCGCATTCTACTAGCGGGAAGTACAGATACGCAGTATTTT.

The gene calls are TRBV29-1 and TRBJ1-3; no firm D call. The CDR3 covers 12 residues. Germline CDR1 SQVTM, CDR2 ANQGSEA. CDR3 protein: CSGSAAGNTIYF. CDR3 nucleotides: TGCAGTGGATCGGCTGCGGGAAACACCATATATTTT.

The chain employs TRBV15 and TRBJ2-7, with 7 bases aligning to TRBD1. CDR1 and CDR2 from the germline V gene are LNHNV and YYDKDF (reference sequence). CDR3 length: 13 amino acids. V lost 6 bases and J lost 7; bases outside the gene matches: 9. CDR3 protein: CATRNTGVAEQYV. The DNA for the CDR3 is TGTGCCACCAGGAACACAGGGGTGGCTGAGCAGTACGTC.

The V gene is TRBV4-1, the J gene TRBJ2-1; 10 bases align to TRBD2. The CDR3 totals 18 residues. Germline-derived CDR1 and CDR2 are MGHRA and YSYEKL. With V trimmed by 2 bases and J by 2 bases, 9 bases remained unmatched. The CDR3 region has the DNA TGCGCCAGCAGCCAAACTAGCGGGAATACTATAACCTACAATGAGCAGTTCTTC. The encoded protein is CASSQTSGNTITYNEQFF.

As concerns this clone: The sample has other DNA sequences that encode this CDR3 too. V and J are TRBV6-5 and TRBJ2-3; D unresolved. CDR3 length: 12 amino acids. Deletions cut 7 bases from V and 0 bases from J, with 5 bases between. The V gene's germline CDR1 is MNHEY and CDR2 SVGAGI. The CDR3 reads CASKTSTDTQYF. In DNA form, the CDR3 reads TGTGCCAGCAAAACTAGCACAGATACGCAGTATTTT.

This clone was seen only a few times. The chain combines TRBV6-5 with TRBJ2-7; 8 bases are shared with TRBD2. CDR3 length: 14 amino acids. CDR1 MNHEY and CDR2 SVGAGI come from the germline V gene. Trimming at V came to 6 bases and at J to 3 bases, leaving 7 bases not matched to a gene. Here the CDR3 reads CASSASGTSYEQYV. The DNA for the CDR3 is TGTGCCAGCAGCGCTTCCGGGACTAGCTACGAGCAGTACGTC.

The chain employs TRBV2 and TRBJ2-3, with TRBD2 matching 11 bases. Germline V gene lookup returns CDR1 SNHLY and CDR2 FYNNEI. There are 14 residues in the CDR3. With 11 bases clipped from V and 5 bases from J, the junction kept 9 bases outside the gene matches. The CDR3 sequence: CASKTSGDIDTQYF. CDR3 in DNA: TGTGCCTCAAAGACTAGCGGGGACATAGATACGCAGTATTTT.